This T cell receptor (beta chain) was sequenced for a study of Graves' ophthalmopathy and Graves' hyperthyroidism. Study observations and caveats: Most expanded thyroid clonotypes above 0.001 frequency also appeared in blood.

RNA transcripts provided the template for amplifying TCR beta CDR3 regions. HTBI primers served in a first-round RT-PCR, which a second-round multiplex PCR followed. TCRdb re-derived calls from the multiplex PCR reads in MiXCR, one entry per CDR3 protein. The sample includes 300,000 to 400,000 distinct CDR3 sequences, 15% to 20% of them seen just once. In this cohort, patients with other autoimmune diseases, uncontrolled infections, pregnancy or lactation were excluded. Physicians reached a diagnosis by relying on clinical symptoms, serum thyroxine, TRAb, thyroid ultrasound and orbital computed tomography. The PBMCs had their origin in approximately 10 ml of fresh peripheral blood. Unmatched junction bases numbered 6, after V lost 5 bases and J lost 3 bases. This CDR3 region has 13 residues. CDR1 and CDR2 from the germline V gene are SQVTM and ANQGSEA. There are many counts of this clonotype. Its antigen is undetermined.

Source material: peripheral blood. The source of this sequence is an adult man with Graves' ophthalmopathy. The rearrangement uses TRBV29-1 and TRBJ2-7; 8 bases agree with TRBD1. CDR3 DNA: TGCAGCGTTCGCGGGACAGGCGTCTACGAGCAGTACTTC. It is translated as CSVRGTGVYEQYF.